This TCR beta chain was identified in a study of OX40 agonist ivuxolimab in advanced cancers. Measured with immunoSEQ multiplex PCR; TCRdb has only the in-frame clones, and not every one. The data hold approximately 60,000 clones, with roughly 84% observed a single time. Study-wide findings and caveats: Relative to CD4+, CD8+ T cells held more expanded clones on average. At 0.1 to 3.0 mg/kg, clonal expansion of CD4+ and CD8+ blood T cells had occurred by week 6. Nonresponders, in some cases, also had low normalized T-cell clonal expansion.

Germline lookup yields CDR1 GTSNPN and CDR2 SVGIG (reference sequence). CDR3 length: 14 residues. The V end lost 5 bases, the J end lost 1 base, and 14 bases lay between the germline ends. Individuals having autoimmune disease history or systemic immunosuppression were not enrolled. Only one count was recorded for this clone. Its antigen is as yet unknown. Sequenced material: CD4+ or CD8+ T cells sorted from blood, taken in a trial of the OX40 agonist ivuxolimab. This receptor was obtained from an adult with an advanced solid tumor such as melanoma, head and neck, liver or kidney cancer. This rearrangement joins TRBV30 to TRBJ2-5; D is perhaps TRBD2 (6 bases). The CDR3 coding sequence is TGTGCCTGGTACGCCGCGGGGTCCCAAGAGACCCAGTACTTC. The encoded protein is CAWYAAGSQETQYF.